This T cell receptor beta chain was found in a study of T cells in Graves' hyperthyroidism and ophthalmopathy. As for the study in general: Peripheral blood was drawn at first diagnosis, prior to all treatment. Study conclusions and caveats: Ophthalmopathy prediction by the model preceded onset by a median approximately 6.9 months.

Each person with ophthalmopathy scored at least 3 on the Clinical Activity Score, reached NOSPECS grade 4 or higher, and had been ill under 3 months. Fresh 10 ml peripheral blood yielded PBMCs. V shed 5 bases, J shed 1 base, and the junction held 5 bases outside the gene matches. This CDR3 contains 15 residues. Germline CDR1 and CDR2: MDHEN and SYDVKM. Template material for amplifying TCR beta CDR3 regions consisted of RNA transcripts. The HTBI primer set served for first-round RT-PCR of the TCR CDR3. TCRdb reprocessed the multiplex PCR reads via MiXCR and lists one record per CDR3 protein. The sample yields about 250,000 distinct CDR3 sequences, over 20% seen once. This clonotype was seen many times. What it binds is unknown.

The specimen was blood. The chain couples TRBV28 to TRBJ1-3; TRBD1 matches at 7 bases. This TCR was recovered from a woman aged 40 to 55 with Graves' ophthalmopathy. CDR3 in DNA: TGTGCCAGCAGTCTCCACAGGGGATCTGGAAACACCATATATTTT. Translated, it gives CASSLHRGSGNTIYF.